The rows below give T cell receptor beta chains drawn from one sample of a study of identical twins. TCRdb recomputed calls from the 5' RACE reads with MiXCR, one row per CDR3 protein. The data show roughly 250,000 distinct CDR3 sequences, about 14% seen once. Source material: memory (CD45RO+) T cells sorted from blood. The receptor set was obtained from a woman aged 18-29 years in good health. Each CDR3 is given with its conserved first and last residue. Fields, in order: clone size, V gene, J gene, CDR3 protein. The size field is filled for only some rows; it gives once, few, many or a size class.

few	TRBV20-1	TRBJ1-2	CSASTRVVGYTF
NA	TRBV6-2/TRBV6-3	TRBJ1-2	CASRSGQAPYGYTF
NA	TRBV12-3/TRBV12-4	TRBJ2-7	CASSSGAAYSYEQYF
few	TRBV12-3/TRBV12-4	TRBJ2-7	CASTTSGRDEQYF
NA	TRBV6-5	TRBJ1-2	CASSYSEGNYGYTF
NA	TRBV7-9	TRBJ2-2	CAIPGLVFTGELFF
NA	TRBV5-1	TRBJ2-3	CASSLRGLAGATGGDTQYF
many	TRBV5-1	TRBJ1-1	CASSLLSGPGEAFF
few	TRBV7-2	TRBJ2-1	CASRQGTRPPNEQFF
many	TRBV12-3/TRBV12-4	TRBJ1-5	CASSFRQGNQPQHF
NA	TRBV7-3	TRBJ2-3	CASSFNGDADTQYF
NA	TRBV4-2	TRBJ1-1	CASSQEVGPSATEAFF
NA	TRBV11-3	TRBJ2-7	CASTPGGPYEQYF
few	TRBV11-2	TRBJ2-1	CASSSLSGRAGNEQFF
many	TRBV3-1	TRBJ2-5	CASSRTGPQYF
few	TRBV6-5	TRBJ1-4	CASSYFRSGEKLFF
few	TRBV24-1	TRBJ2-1	CATSTGTVNEQFF
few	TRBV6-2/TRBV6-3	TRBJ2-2	CASSPRVTGELFF
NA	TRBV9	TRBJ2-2	CASSVGNPTGELFF
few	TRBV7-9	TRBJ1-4	CASSSDLTSNEKLFF
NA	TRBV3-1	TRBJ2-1	CASSQGDGISYNEQFF
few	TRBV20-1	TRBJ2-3	CSAYRATDTQYF
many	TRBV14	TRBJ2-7	CASSQMTVGEQYF
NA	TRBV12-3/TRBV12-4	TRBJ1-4	CASRSHRGPNEKLFF
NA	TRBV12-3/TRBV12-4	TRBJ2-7	CASNIGGGDEQYF
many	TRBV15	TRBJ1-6	CATSSRVNNSPLHF
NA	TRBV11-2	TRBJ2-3	CASSAAGTSGRATDTQYF
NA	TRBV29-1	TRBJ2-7	CSTSLAGVSEQYF
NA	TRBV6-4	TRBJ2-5	CASSGHGGETQYF
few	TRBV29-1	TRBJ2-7	CSCLRAYEQYF
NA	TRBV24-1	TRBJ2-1	CATSDSGTSGRVGEQFF
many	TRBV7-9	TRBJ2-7	CASSFSPVPYEQYF
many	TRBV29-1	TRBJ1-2	CSVQVGDFGYGYTF
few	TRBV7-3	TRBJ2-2	CASSPTGQGGTGELFF
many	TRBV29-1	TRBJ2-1	CSALGGDGYNEQFF
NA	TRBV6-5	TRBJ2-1	CASRQRLEQFF
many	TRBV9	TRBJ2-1	CASSVVAGSGEQFF
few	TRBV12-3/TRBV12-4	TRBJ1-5	CASQGQVYQPQHF
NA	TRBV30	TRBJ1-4	CAWSVWEEKLFF
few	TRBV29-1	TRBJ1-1	CSVAPGSYTEAFF
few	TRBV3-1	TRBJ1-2	CASSQDTGQGSHSGYTF
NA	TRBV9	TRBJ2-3	CASSLIAGGHTDTQYF
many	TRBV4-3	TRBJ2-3	CASSQDLAGGADTQYF
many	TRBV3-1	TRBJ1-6	CASSPRSRQLHNSPLHF
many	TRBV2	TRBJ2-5	CASSEVLAGETQYF
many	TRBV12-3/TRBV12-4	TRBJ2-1	CASNEAGFGYNEQFF
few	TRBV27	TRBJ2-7	CASSQYSDPSYEQYF
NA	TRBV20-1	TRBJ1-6	CSPQGPTPHSPLHF